One TCR beta chain is described in this entry. Antigen: not known. The donors were members of the roughly 120-subject validation cohort (separate from the approximately 670-subject first cohort). The data derive from a study of cytomegalovirus exposure and HLA in healthy donors. Study-wide context: A subsequent analysis stated that the 95 to 150 validation repertoires were run on the same platform as the roughly 620 first-cohort repertoires.

Study-level points and caveats: The investigators catalogued 160 or so TCR beta chains as cytomegalovirus-associated. In vitro data verified three CMV-associated chains as specific for CMV antigens.

The repertoire was sequenced with immunoSEQ multiplex PCR; TCRdb's copy has only in-frame clones and lacks some. Of about 120,000 clones in the sample, 85% to 90% are singletons; the top ten hold about 6%. The sample consisted of PBMCs. The sequence derives from a woman between 18 and 29 years old in good health and CMV-seropositive.

CDR3 sequence: CASSTPGGNTIYF. CDR3 bases: TGTGCCAGTAGTACCCCCGGGGGAAACACCATATATTTT. J is TRBJ1-3 and V is TRBV19; D unclear. The CDR3 covers 13 residues. Germline lookup yields CDR1 LNHDA and CDR2 SQIVND (reference sequence). Trimming took off 4 bases at V and 4 bases at J, with 8 bases between the two ends. Supplemented by reference TRBV19 and TRBJ1-3, the full variable domain reads DGGITQSPKYLFRKEGQNVTLSCEQNLNHDAMYWYRQDPGQGLRLIYYSQIVNDFQKGDIAEGYSVSREKKESFPLTVTSAQKNPTAFYLCASSTPGGNTIYFGEGSWLTVV.